A selection of T cell receptor beta chains follows, all from one sample in a study of regulatory T cells in long-lasting Graves disease. TCRdb re-analysed the multiplex PCR reads in MiXCR, keeping a single row per CDR3 protein. The sample consists of about 620,000 distinct CDR3 sequences, 15% to 20% of them appearing once. This same sample was also taken into another study, of T cells in Graves' hyperthyroidism and ophthalmopathy.

The sample was peripheral blood mononuclear cells (PBMCs), taken at new diagnosis, from a patient treated with antithyroid drugs. These receptors originate from a woman aged 30 to 39 with Graves disease. CDR3s include the opening cysteine and the closing phenylalanine or tryptophan. The D gene is left open where the match is weak. Where a row states a size, it is once, few, many or the class of an expanded clone; other rows omit it.

size	V	J	D	CDR3	DNA
many	TRBV28	TRBJ1-5	TRBD1	CASSARGQVGGQPQHF	TGTGCCAGCAGTGCTCGAGGACAGGTGGGTGGGCAGCCCCAGCATTTT
many	TRBV20-1	TRBJ2-1	NA	CSASGASKRMNEQFF	TGCAGTGCGAGTGGCGCTAGTAAGAGGATGAATGAGCAGTTCTTC
many	TRBV2	TRBJ2-6	NA	CASDPQGPGANVLTF	TGTGCCAGCGACCCACAAGGGCCTGGGGCCAACGTCCTGACTTTC
many	TRBV12-3/TRBV12-4	TRBJ2-5	TRBD2	CASRLAFQETQYF	TGTGCCAGCAGACTAGCGTTTCAAGAGACCCAGTACTTC
NA	TRBV6-1	TRBJ1-3	NA	CASRAVGTPSGNTIYF	TGTGCCAGCAGGGCGGTCGGGACTCCTTCTGGAAACACCATATATTTT
many	TRBV27	TRBJ2-7	TRBD1	CASSLFSATGGVYEQYF	TGTGCCAGCAGTTTATTTTCGGCCACAGGGGGCGTCTACGAGCAGTACTTC
few	TRBV18	TRBJ1-5	NA	CASSPGILDQPQHF	TGTGCCAGCTCACCAGGGATTCTCGATCAGCCCCAGCATTTT
NA	TRBV20-1	TRBJ2-2	NA	CSARSIRANTGELFF	TGCAGTGCTAGATCTATCCGTGCGAACACCGGGGAGCTGTTTTTT
NA	TRBV4-2	TRBJ2-7	TRBD2	CASSQVRGLGYEQYF	TGTGCCAGCAGCCAAGTTAGGGGACTAGGCTACGAGCAGTACTTC
many	TRBV28	TRBJ1-2	TRBD1	CASSFRGANGYTF	TGTGCCAGCAGTTTCAGGGGGGCGAATGGCTACACCTTC
many	TRBV7-3	TRBJ2-3	TRBD2	CASSSTSGIGDTQYF	TGTGCCAGCAGCTCTACTAGCGGGATTGGAGATACGCAGTATTTT
NA	TRBV4-1	TRBJ2-1	TRBD1	CASSQMSGQEFF	TGCGCCAGCAGCCAAATGTCGGGACAGGAGTTCTTC
NA	TRBV4-1	TRBJ2-5	NA	CASSQILTEVGETQYF	TGCGCCAGCAGCCAGATCCTAACAGAAGTGGGAGAGACCCAGTACTTC
NA	TRBV9	TRBJ2-1	NA	CASSVSRRAYNEQFF	TGTGCCAGCAGCGTATCCCGAAGGGCCTACAATGAGCAGTTCTTC
NA	TRBV7-9	TRBJ2-3	TRBD1	CASGRDRGPTDTQYF	TGTGCCAGCGGCCGGGACAGGGGGCCTACAGATACGCAGTATTTT
NA	TRBV5-1	TRBJ1-3	NA	CASSLEGGSGNTIYF	TGTGCCAGCAGCTTGGAGGGGGGATCTGGAAACACCATATATTTT
few	TRBV5-1	TRBJ2-7	NA	CASSSIMGSGEQYF	TGTGCCAGCAGCAGCATTATGGGCTCCGGCGAGCAGTACTTC
many	TRBV6-1	TRBJ1-1	NA	CASIRQIEAFF	TGTGCCAGCATTAGACAGATTGAAGCTTTCTTT
NA	TRBV19	TRBJ1-1	NA	CASSIAPGIASF	TGTGCCAGTAGTATAGCCCCCGGGATAGCGTCCTTT
many	TRBV29-1	TRBJ2-7	TRBD2	CSVTLAGGPLDEQYF	TGCAGCGTTACCCTAGCGGGAGGCCCGCTGGACGAGCAGTACTTC
many	TRBV2	TRBJ1-2	NA	CAANRDANYGYTF	TGTGCCGCCAACCGGGACGCTAACTATGGCTACACCTTC
many	TRBV20-1	TRBJ2-3	NA	CSARDLSDTQYF	TGCAGTGCTAGAGATCTTTCAGATACGCAGTATTTT
NA	TRBV18	TRBJ2-3	TRBD1	CASSRGTGEYTDTQYF	TGTGCCAGCTCAAGGGGGACAGGGGAATACACAGATACGCAGTATTTT
NA	TRBV7-9	TRBJ2-7	TRBD2	CASSYVRAGAYEQYF	TGTGCCAGCAGCTACGTGAGAGCGGGAGCCTACGAGCAGTACTTC
many	TRBV28	TRBJ2-2	TRBD2	CASSPGLAGFAGELFF	TGTGCCAGCAGTCCCGGACTAGCGGGATTCGCCGGGGAGCTGTTTTTT
NA	TRBV3-1	TRBJ2-7	TRBD2	CASSRAGASYEQYF	TGTGCCAGCAGCCGAGCGGGAGCCTCCTACGAGCAGTACTTC
NA	TRBV7-3	TRBJ2-2	NA	CAVQGSNTGELFF	TGTGCAGTACAGGGATCGAACACCGGGGAGCTGTTTTTT
NA	TRBV10-3	TRBJ1-1	NA	CAISETDRGNTEAFF	TGTGCCATCAGTGAGACTGACCGAGGGAACACTGAAGCTTTCTTT
many	TRBV12-3/TRBV12-4	TRBJ2-7	NA	CASSDLTGQSYEQYF	TGTGCCAGCAGCGATTTGACAGGCCAGTCCTACGAGCAGTACTTC
many	TRBV24-1	TRBJ2-5	TRBD2	CATSDTSGRPRSETQYF	TGTGCCACCAGTGACACTAGCGGGAGACCTCGGTCGGAGACCCAGTACTTC
NA	TRBV19	TRBJ2-1	NA	CASSPGTEQFF	TGTGCCAGTAGTCCTGGGACTGAGCAGTTCTTC
many	TRBV7-2	TRBJ2-5	NA	CASSLEAETQYF	TGTGCCAGCAGCTTAGAGGCAGAGACCCAGTACTTC